The clone carrying this T cell receptor beta chain was counted between two and nine times. What it binds is unknown. This sample is drawn from a study of identical twins. Using its own MiXCR run on the 5' RACE reads, TCRdb lists one record per CDR3 protein. The sample holds approximately 530,000 distinct CDR3 sequences; 20% to 25% are singletons and the top ten take approximately 0.52%. After removal of 5 bases from V and 6 bases from J, the junction contained 10 bases not matched to a gene. Germline loops: CDR1 SSHAT, CDR2 FNYEAQ (reference sequence). The CDR3 contains 15 residues. The study's findings and limits: Partial confounding of zero-insertion analyses by invariant MAIT and iNKT cells was possible. Instead of following the same donors, the conclusions were based on cross-sectional statistical analysis.

In addition, the sample was reused for a study of yellow fever vaccine responses in identical twins. This second report adds: Each twin's T cell response to the vaccine was reported to look partly convergent and partly personalized.

Specimen: CD4+ T cells sorted from blood. V usage is TRBV7-7 and J usage is TRBJ2-1; 7 bases are a match to TRBD2. This sequence was found in a woman between 18 and 30 years old in good health. The CDR3, as DNA: TGTGCCAGCAGCGCCTCGACTAGCACCGGCAATGAGCAGTTCTTC. Protein product: CASSASTSTGNEQFF.